The subject of this entry is one T cell receptor (beta chain). Its antigen is still unknown. No quality values exist for individual bases; no much larger clone is one base distant. All donors were healthy Caucasians. Three pairs of female monozygotic twins, all aged roughly 18 to 29 years, were included in the twin cohort. Positive isolation kits from Invitrogen were used to isolate CD4+ and CD8+ T cell populations. The data were obtained in a study of identical twins (dated by TCRdb to between 2015 and 2016). In the study overall: To test whether fetal clonotypes persist, this study deep-sequenced TCR alpha and beta repertoires from monozygotic twins, from unrelated adults of various ages, and from cord blood. Replicate twin experiments were performed at different times using different library preparation protocols to rule out contamination. Study-wide conclusions, independent of this receptor: A weaker excess of twin sharing was found in beta out-of-frame sequences because the signal-to-noise ratio was lowered by fewer shared sequences. In monozygotic twins, out-of-frame TCR alpha sharing was systematically underestimated by recombination models, although the models agreed with sharing between unrelated individuals. Because the same donors could not be followed over many years, the conclusions depended on cross-sectional statistical analysis. Invariant T cells such as MAIT and iNKT could partly confound zero-insertion analyses, although diverse VJ usage argued against such confounding for most clonotypes. Fewer insertions were carried by abundant cord blood beta clonotypes, a similar but weaker trend appeared in young adult naive repertoires, and no such trend appeared in memory repertoires. Compared with coincidental sharing between unrelated individuals, out-of-frame TCR alpha sequences shared between twins showed an excess of sequences with low generation probability.

Library preparation was by 5' RACE. TCRdb shows the sequencer as Illumina HiSeq 2000. Template switching added a universal primer binding site, and the final cDNA carried a unique molecular identifier that allowed TCR cDNA molecules to be counted accurately. First-strand cDNA for TCR alpha and beta chains was synthesized from specific primers in the conserved constant-segment region. To control for contamination, each cDNA library was double barcoded with a SMART-Mk sample barcode plus Illumina barcodes. TruSeq adapter sequences along with Illumina sample barcodes were introduced in two successive PCR steps. The TCR alpha and beta cDNA libraries were sequenced on the Illumina HiSeq platform using custom primers. As for how the authors treated the data: MiGEC processed the raw reads to extract unique molecular identifiers, while MiXCR was used to determine the CDR3 positions. Recombination models were inferred per individual with the repgenHMM and IGoR tools using an EM algorithm. The tcR package in R was used for shared clonotype analysis, with sharing normalized by the product of cloneset sizes. Out-of-frame nonproductive sequences were analyzed to study raw recombination free of thymic and clonal selection effects. TCRdb reran the public reads through fastp at Q25 and MiXCR, keeping productive beta chains. CDR3 protein duplicates are merged, each entry listing the most common genes and DNA. The V and J calls here are based on TCRdb, not the publication. The sample contains over 200,000 distinct CDR3 sequences, 6.5% of them found a single time. The ten largest clonotypes hold about 14% of the sample.

The CDR3 covers 13 residues, taking in both the cysteine and the phenylalanine. Only the CDR3 region is kept as DNA, spanning 39 bases read in frame from base 1. Deletion took 1 base off V and 6 bases off J, with a span of 9 bases between the germline ends. Taken from the germline V gene, the CDR1 and CDR2 loops are SGHTA and FQGNSA. These data also formed part of another study, on T cells expressing NK-cell markers. As described in the second report: TCR beta-chain repertoires were profiled in sorted CD3+CD56+NKG2C+, CD3+CD56+NKG2C- and CD3+CD56-NKG2C+ T-cell subsets from fewer than 10 donors. Among the eight sequenced donors, seven were HCMV-seropositive and one was HCMV-seronegative. In several experiments an anti-gammadeltaTCR antibody was added to restrict sorting to alphabetaTCR-expressing T cells. In roughly 6 donors, the dominant CD3+CD56+NKG2C+ clonotypes ranked among the top 10 CD8+ clonotypes, making up about 1.0-7.5% of CD8+ T cells. Those dominant clonotypes were again the most abundant among CD3+CD56-NKG2C+ cells in a handful of donors, at roughly 25-60.1%. Whether the expanded NKG2C-expressing T cell clones were specific for HCMV antigens remained unclear. Randomly selected healthy volunteers, three men and five women, were used as the eight sequenced donors. To determine HCMV serostatus, a commercial ELISA kit was used to detect HCMV-specific IgG in serum. Reads were demultiplexed and grouped by UMI with MIGEC, and clonotypes were assembled and quantified with MiTCR. To exclude erroneous sequences, any TCR cDNA sequence not supported by at least two reads was discarded. The tcR package was used for downstream repertoire analysis, and clonotypes were matched across fractions by CDR3 nucleotide sequence plus V segment. VDJmatch was used to annotate antigen specificity against VDJdb, with one amino acid substitution allowed in CDR3.

The receptor was isolated from a woman younger than 35 in good health. Sequenced input: CD8+ T cells sorted from blood. This receptor chain uses TRBV7-2 and TRBJ1-2; there is no confident call for the D gene. The CDR3: CASSLGGLDGYTF. Here is the DNA: TGTGCCAGCAGCTTAGGAGGGTTGGATGGCTACACCTTC.